A single sample gave rise to the 24 T cell receptor beta chains below, sequenced in a study of blood T cell repertoires in COVID-19. Generated by immunoSEQ multiplex PCR, the TCRdb table keeps only in-frame clones and is missing some. Of 52,000 or so clones listed, 75% to 80% are singletons. Sequenced material: peripheral blood. The receptor set was obtained from a man aged 45-65 years with active or convalescent COVID-19.

The chain employs TRBV7-9 and TRBJ1-1; no clear D gene. This CDR3 has 13 amino acids. The germline V gene encodes CDR1 SEHNR and CDR2 FQNEAQ (reference sequence). The V end lost 2 bases, the J end lost 2 bases, and 6 bases lay between the germline ends. The CDR3 here is CASSLPVNTEAFF. In DNA form, the CDR3 reads TGTGCCAGCAGCTTACCCGTCAACACTGAAGCTTTCTTT.

This clone has more than one count but fewer than ten. J is TRBJ2-7 and V is TRBV7-2; 7 nucleotides line up with TRBD1. Germline lookup yields CDR1 SGHTA and CDR2 FQGNSA. The V and J ends lost 0 bases and 2 bases, in that order; junction bases with no gene match: 4. The CDR3 runs to 15 residues. The CDR3 DNA sequence: TGTGCCAGCAGCTTAGCGCAGGGACAGCCCTACGAGCAGTACTTC. Translated: CASSLAQGQPYEQYF.

This chain joins TRBV7-8 and TRBJ2-1; TRBD2 might be the D (6 bases). With 1 base removed from V and 3 bases from J, the gap between germline ends came to 13 bases. Germline V gene sequence: CDR1 SGHVS, CDR2 FQNEAQ. The CDR3 sequence is 16 residues long. The CDR3 DNA follows: TGTGCCAGCAGCTTAGTCGGGGGAGCGATCTACAATGAGCAGTTCTTC. Its translation: CASSLVGGAIYNEQFF.

This sequence joins TRBV5-1 and TRBJ1-5; perhaps TRBD1 as D (6 bases). CDR1 SGHRS and CDR2 YFSETQ come from the germline V gene. The ends were cut back, 0 bases at V and 9 bases at J, with 10 bases in the middle. The CDR3 loop spans 13 amino acids. The CDR3 DNA follows: TGCGCCAGCAGCTTGGAGGGGGGGTGGCCCCAGCATTTT. Residues: CASSLEGGWPQHF.

The chain recombines TRBV5-1 with TRBJ1-5, with 8 nucleotides matching TRBD1. The junction had 5 bases not matched to a gene; V was cut back by 4 bases and J by 5 bases. The CDR3 runs 14 residues. Germline V lookup: CDR1 SGHRS, CDR2 YFSETQ. The CDR3 spells CASSQQGGDQPQHF. The CDR3 DNA reads TGCGCCAGCAGCCAACAGGGGGGGGATCAGCCCCAGCATTTT.

This clone is a singleton in its sample. The rearrangement links TRBV29-1 to TRBJ1-1; 8 bases map to TRBD1. V dropped 2 bases and J dropped 5; count of bases not matched to a gene: 4. Germline-derived CDR1 and CDR2 are SQVTM and ANQGSEA. The CDR3 contains 13 residues. This CDR3 reads CSVETQGATEAFF. CDR3 coding DNA: TGCAGCGTTGAAACGCAGGGGGCAACTGAAGCTTTCTTT.

The J gene is TRBJ1-2, the V gene TRBV7-9, with D tentatively TRBD1 (6 bases). Trimming shortened V by 5 bases and J by 4 bases, and 20 bases separated the two germline ends. CDR3 length equals 16 residues. Germline loops: CDR1 SEHNR, CDR2 FQNEAQ (reference sequence). The CDR3 protein is CASSLGAFYSLYGYTF. DNA of the CDR3: TGTGCCAGCAGCCTGGGGGCGTTTTATAGCCTCTATGGCTACACCTTC.

The rearrangement uses TRBV6-4 and TRBJ2-3; 7 bases agree with TRBD2. Per the germline V gene, CDR1 is MRHNA and CDR2 is SNTAGT. This CDR3 spans 15 amino acids. Germline trimming cut 3 bases from V and 2 bases from J; bases unmatched to any gene: 5. In nucleotides, the CDR3 is TGTGCCAGCAGTGAGCGGGAGACACACACAGATACGCAGTATTTT. This translates into CASSERETHTDTQYF.

V gene TRBV29-1 combines with J gene TRBJ2-3; TRBD1 matches at 9 bases. J gave up 9 bases and V 4 bases, and 8 bases lay outside the gene matches. The CDR3 spans 13 residues. CDR1 and CDR2 from the germline V gene are SQVTM and ANQGSEA. The CDR3 loop reads CSVGLGDRETQYF. The CDR3 region has the DNA TGCAGCGTTGGATTGGGGGACAGGGAGACGCAGTATTTT.

The V gene is TRBV2, the J gene TRBJ2-5; 9 nucleotides line up with TRBD1. Germline CDR1 SNHLY, CDR2 FYNNEI. The CDR3 is 15 residues long. V was pared by 7 bases and J by 1 base, with 7 bases of the junction left unmatched. CDR3 DNA: TGTGCCAGCATAGAAGGGGGACAGGGCCAAGAGACCCAGTACTTC. Protein: CASIEGGQGQETQYF.

The V gene is TRBV3-1 (or the pseudogene TRBV3-2), the J gene TRBJ2-7; no reliable D call. Germline V gene sequence: CDR1 LGHDT, CDR2 YNNKEL (reference sequence). Trimming removed 3 bases at V and 0 bases at J, with 9 bases between. This CDR3 has 14 residues. The CDR3 is CASSQFPTSYEQYF. The CDR3 nucleotides are TGTGCCAGCAGCCAGTTCCCTACCTCCTACGAGCAGTACTTC.

V and J are TRBV7-3 and TRBJ2-3; 7 bases match TRBD2. The junction had 9 bases not matched to a gene; V was cut back by 5 bases and J by 1 base. Germline loops: CDR1 SGHTA, CDR2 FQGTGA. This CDR3 is built from 16 residues. The CDR3, as DNA: TGTGCCAGCAGCCCCGCTCAGCGGGGAGGCACAGATACGCAGTATTTT. Protein: CASSPAQRGGTDTQYF.

In this sample, this clone turned up once. The rearrangement uses TRBV12-5 and TRBJ2-3; a possible D gene is TRBD1 (6 bases). Trimming took off 6 bases at V and 0 bases at J, with 10 bases between the two ends. Per the germline V gene, CDR1 is LGHNT and CDR2 is FRNRAP. The length of the CDR3 is 14 residues. This chain's CDR3 is CASGRDKSTDTQYF. As DNA, the CDR3 is TGTGCTAGTGGCAGGGACAAAAGCACAGATACGCAGTATTTT. Complete variable domain (other parts from reference TRBV12-5 and TRBJ2-3): DARVTQTPRHKVTEMGQEVTMRCQPILGHNTVFWYRQTMMQGLELLAYFRNRAPLDDSGMPKDRFSAEMPDATLATLKIQPSEPRDSAVYFCASGRDKSTDTQYFGPGTRLTVL.

CDR3 amino acids: CASSLRTEAFF. CDR3 nucleotides: TGTGCCAGCAGTTTACGCACTGAAGCTTTCTTT. V and J are TRBV12-3 or TRBV12-4 and TRBJ1-1; D unresolved. With 2 bases removed from V and 4 bases from J, the gap between germline ends came to 2 bases. The CDR3 is 11 residues long.

The rearrangement joins TRBV7-3 to TRBJ2-1; 8 bases are a match to TRBD1. The CDR3 is made up of 15 amino acids. V shed 4 bases and J 0 bases; nucleotides not matched to a gene: 2. Germline values: CDR1 SGHTA, CDR2 FQGTGA. In DNA, the CDR3 is TGTGCCAGCAGCTCGACAGGGGTCTCCTACAATGAGCAGTTCTTC. Its protein is CASSSTGVSYNEQFF.

This chain joins TRBV7-6 and TRBJ2-1; tentatively, D is TRBD1 (5 bases). Germline assignment: CDR1 SGHVS and CDR2 FNYEAQ. This CDR3 contains 14 residues. The ends were cut back, 5 bases at V and 2 bases at J, with 10 bases in the middle. CDR3 DNA sequence: TGTGCCAGCAGCCCCACAGGAGCCTACAATGAGCAGTTCTTC. Translation: CASSPTGAYNEQFF.

This chain uses TRBV9 with TRBJ2-7; the D gene is possibly TRBD2 (5 bases). Trimming shortened V by 0 bases and J by 2 bases, and 9 bases separated the two germline ends. CDR3 length equals 14 residues. CDR1 SGDLS and CDR2 YYNGEE come from the germline V gene. DNA for the CDR3: TGTGCCAGCAGCGTAGCTACGGGGACCTACGAGCAGTACTTC. Protein: CASSVATGTYEQYF. The full variable domain, its missing parts supplied by reference TRBV9 and TRBJ2-7, is DSGVTQTPKHLITATGQRVTLRCSPRSGDLSVYWYQQSLDQGLQFLIQYYNGEERAKGNILERFSAQQFPDLHSELNLSSLELGDSALYFCASSVATGTYEQYFGPGTRLTVT.

The V call is TRBV19, the J call TRBJ2-3, with D possibly matching TRBD2 (6 bases). This CDR3 contains 16 residues. CDR1 LNHDA and CDR2 SQIVND come from the germline V gene (reference sequence). V was trimmed by 5 bases and J by 1 base, leaving 16 bases between them. In nucleotides, the CDR3 is TGTGCCAGTAGTGCCGCTTTGTGGGGGGGCACAGATACGCAGTATTTT. This sequence encodes CASSAALWGGTDTQYF. Together with reference TRBV19 and TRBJ2-3, the CDR3 gives the full variable domain: DGGITQSPKYLFRKEGQNVTLSCEQNLNHDAMYWYRQDPGQGLRLIYYSQIVNDFQKGDIAEGYSVSREKKESFPLTVTSAQKNPTAFYLCASSAALWGGTDTQYFGPGTRLTVL.

The chain has TRBV9 and TRBJ1-6, with unresolved D. V was cut by 2 bases and J by 5 bases, with 5 bases left in between. The germline V gene has CDR1 SGDLS and CDR2 YYNGEE. The CDR3 consists of 13 residues. DNA for the CDR3: TGTGCCAGCAGCGTTTCCAATAATTCACCCCTCCACTTT. Translation gives CASSVSNNSPLHF.

The chain combines TRBV7-3 with TRBJ1-1; D not resolved. With 0 bases removed from V and 0 bases from J, the gap between germline ends came to 8 bases. CDR3 length equals 15 residues. The germline V gene has CDR1 SGHTA and CDR2 FQGTGA. The chain's CDR3 is CASSLTSEMNTEAFF. For the CDR3, the DNA is TGTGCCAGCAGCTTAACGTCAGAAATGAACACTGAAGCTTTCTTT.

This chain connects TRBV5-1 to TRBJ1-2; 8 nucleotides line up with TRBD1. V was clipped by 5 bases and J by 3 bases; unmatched bases: 9. This CDR3 spans 15 amino acids. Germline assignment: CDR1 SGHRS and CDR2 YFSETQ. DNA of the CDR3: TGCGCCAGCAGGTATGAGGACAGGGAAGACTATGGCTACACCTTC. Amino acids: CASRYEDREDYGYTF.

This clone has just a few counts. DNA of the CDR3: TGTGCCTGGAGCCCCGGGGGTGGCTACACCTTC. Protein product: CAWSPGGGYTF. The chain joins TRBV30 to TRBJ1-2; possible D gene TRBD1, 5 bases. The germline gives CDR1 GTSNPN, CDR2 SVGIG (reference sequence). This CDR3 region has 11 residues. V gave up 3 bases and J gave up 7 bases, with 9 bases separating them.

V and J are TRBV6-6 and TRBJ1-4; 7 bases match TRBD1. The V and J ends lost 6 bases and 7 bases, in that order; junction bases with no gene match: 2. This CDR3 comprises 12 residues. Germline CDR1 is MNHNY and CDR2 is SVGAGI (reference sequence). The CDR3 reads CASRSGGEKLFF. CDR3 nucleotides: TGTGCCAGCAGATCAGGGGGTGAAAAACTGTTTTTT.

This clone was counted only a few times. The rearrangement joins TRBV7-3 to TRBJ2-5; maybe TRBD2 (6 bases). Deletions cut 6 bases from V and 5 bases from J, with 13 bases between. Per germline, CDR1 SGHTA and CDR2 FQGTGA. CDR3 length: 13 residues. CDR3 protein: CASSRDSRETQYF. CDR3 sequence (DNA): TGTGCCAGCAGTCGGGACTCTCGGGAGACCCAGTACTTC. The whole variable domain, remainder taken from reference TRBV7-3 and TRBJ2-5, is GAGVSQTPSNKVTEKGKYVELRCDPISGHTALYWYRQSLGQGPEFLIYFQGTGAADDSGLPNDRFFAVRPEGSVSTLKIQRTERGDSAVYLCASSRDSRETQYFGPGTRLLVL.